This passage covers 9 T cell receptor beta chains from one sample sequenced in a study of type 1 regulatory T cells. What these receptors recognize is not known. TCRdb ran MiXCR on the reads and lists one entry per CDR3 protein. The sample yields about 24,000 distinct CDR3 sequences, roughly 50% seen once. The sequenced material came from cultured T cells, either the whole culture or a sorted T cell fraction (not recorded which). The receptors stem from a human donor in good health.

The genes are TRBV12-3 or TRBV12-4 and TRBJ1-1, with 7 bases that match TRBD1. The CDR3 covers 13 residues. V lost 7 bases, J lost 11 bases, and 13 bases stayed unmatched. DNA for the CDR3: TGTGCCAGCACCCTGACAGGGCCCCCTCGGGCTTTCTTT. It yields the protein CASTLTGPPRAFF.

This clonotype was picked up many times. V gene TRBV7-3 combines with J gene TRBJ2-3; TRBD2 matches at 7 bases. This CDR3 is built from 14 residues. The germline CDR1 and CDR2 sequences are SGHTA and FQGTGA. Trimming removed 0 bases from V and 4 bases from J; junction bases left unmatched: 1. CDR3 region: CASSLTGGSDTQYF. The CDR3, as DNA: TGTGCCAGCAGCTTAACGGGGGGGTCAGATACGCAGTATTTT.

The chain links TRBV7-2 to TRBJ1-6; no firm D call. CDR3 length equals 16 residues. Germline assignment: CDR1 SGHTA and CDR2 FQGNSA. V was cut by 2 bases and J by 0 bases, with 8 bases left in between. Written as DNA, the CDR3 is TGTGCCAGCAGCTTATCCGAAAGCTCCTATAATTCACCCCTCCACTTT. It specifies CASSLSESSYNSPLHF.

In its sample, this clonotype was seen many times. This sequence joins TRBV19 and TRBJ1-5, with D tentatively TRBD1 (5 bases). Trimming removed 8 bases from V and 6 bases from J, with 14 bases in between. CDR1 is LNHDA, CDR2 SQIVND, per germline (reference sequence). The CDR3 sequence is 13 residues long. The CDR3 reads CASQPQGSQPQHF. The CDR3 DNA sequence: TGTGCCAGTCAACCCCAGGGAAGTCAGCCCCAGCATTTT.

This clonotype showed up just a few times. Here the CDR3 reads CASSFGRGGATDTQYF. The CDR3 nucleotides are TGCGCCAGCAGCTTTGGAAGGGGGGGCGCTACAGATACGCAGTATTTT. V gene TRBV5-1 combines with J gene TRBJ2-3, with D possibly matching TRBD2 (7 bases). Germline lookup yields CDR1 SGHRS and CDR2 YFSETQ. Between the trimmed V and J ends, which lost 2 bases and 3 bases, there was a span of 16 bases. This CDR3 has 16 residues.

The chain is built from TRBV29-1 and TRBJ1-2; weak D call: TRBD1 (6 bases). Germline V gene data show CDR1 as SQVTM and CDR2 as ANQGSEA. The germline V and J ends were trimmed by 7 bases and 4 bases, with 13 bases remaining between them. The length of the CDR3 is 12 residues. For the CDR3, the DNA is TGCAGCGCGGGGGGGCAGCTCTATGGCTACACCTTC. It encodes CSAGGQLYGYTF.

The count of this clonotype is one. The chain has TRBV9 and TRBJ2-1; TRBD2 matches 9 bases. Germline assignment: CDR1 SGDLS and CDR2 YYNGEE. The CDR3 sequence is 16 residues long. The junction had 7 bases not matched to a gene; V was cut back by 0 bases and J by 6 bases. The CDR3 DNA reads as TGTGCCAGCAGCGTAGCGGGCGGGGGGGACGCCAATGAGCAGTTCTTC. Its protein product is CASSVAGGGDANEQFF.

This chain links TRBV10-3 with TRBJ2-2; 9 nucleotides line up with TRBD1. The trim removed 10 bases at V and 6 bases at J, leaving 9 bases unmatched. The CDR3 is made up of 14 amino acids. CDR1 is ENHRY, CDR2 SYGVKD, per germline. This chain's CDR3 is CASTGGAGAGELFF. The CDR3 DNA reads as TGTGCCAGTACAGGGGGCGCTGGGGCCGGGGAGCTGTTTTTT.

V usage is TRBV18 and J usage is TRBJ2-7; unclear D gene. Germline values: CDR1 KGHSH, CDR2 LQKENI. Trimming took off 1 base at V and 5 bases at J, with 15 bases between the two ends. The CDR3 length is 15 residues. The DNA for the CDR3 is TGTGCCAGCTCACCACAAAGGACCGATTTGGACGAGCAGTACTTC. This sequence encodes CASSPQRTDLDEQYF.